This T cell receptor beta chain emerged from a study of cytomegalovirus exposure and HLA in healthy donors. 13 Jbeta primers and 60 Vbeta primers were used for the PCR. Libraries were prepared by immunoSEQ multiplex PCR; TCRdb keeps only in-frame clonotypes and omits some of them. Of 90,000 to 150,000 clones listed, around 80% are singletons. Overall study results and limits: TCR beta chains associated with HLA were, in a later analysis, more clonally expanded than equally common others. As a later analysis revealed, most CMV-associated TCR beta chains appeared HLA-restricted.

As for the donors, each was a healthy bone marrow donor. Concerning this clone itself: Antigen: not known.

Germline assignment: CDR1 MGHRA and CDR2 YSYEKL. With 1 base removed from V and 5 bases from J, the gap between germline ends came to 8 bases. The CDR3 contains 14 residues. This clonotype was sampled from a man aged 50 to 60 in good health and CMV-seronegative. The source material was PBMCs. The gene calls are TRBV4-1 and TRBJ1-4; tentative D call: TRBD1 (5 bases). Written as DNA, the CDR3 is TGCGCCAGCAGCCAAGTGGGGGGGAATGAAAAACTGTTTTTT. This gives the protein CASSQVGGNEKLFF.